These 20 T cell receptor beta chains were all obtained from the same sample, sequenced in a study of shared clonotypes between healthy human individuals (dated by TCRdb to 2020 to 2022). Preparation of the library involved the immunoSEQ multiplex PCR assay. Held by TCRdb, this immuneACCESS table contains in-frame sequences only and omits some clones. Under half of the omission traces to an unresolved V gene where checked; the cause of the rest is unknown. This sample holds about a million clones; approximately 80% were observed only once. Clones ranked in the top ten supply more than 0.85% of the sample. Material for sequencing was memory CD4+ T cells from PBMCs. The cell subset or site label here, explained by the study, means: CD45RA-negative fraction. Receptor source: a man between 18 and 35 years old in good health. Some clones in this sample may be carry-over from other donors' samples.

This rearrangement joins TRBV4-2 to TRBJ2-7; 9 bases fit TRBD2. V gave up 3 bases and J gave up 4 bases; unmatched junction bases: 10. This CDR3 region has 16 residues. In germline, CDR1 is LGHNA, CDR2 YNFKEQ. The CDR3: CASSHVTSGDTYEQYF. CDR3 DNA sequence: TGTGCCAGCAGCCACGTGACTAGCGGTGACACGTACGAGCAGTACTTC.

V is TRBV4-1 and J is TRBJ2-2; the D gene could be TRBD1 or TRBD2 (5 bases each). The CDR3 loop spans 14 amino acids. Trimming removed 1 base at V and 7 bases at J, with 10 bases between. CDR1 MGHRA and CDR2 YSYEKL come from the germline V gene. The CDR3 DNA reads TGCGCCAGCAGCCAAGGAGAGGGGTTCGGGGAGCTGTTTTTT. Translation gives CASSQGEGFGELFF.

This clone came up once. The chain couples TRBV29-1 to TRBJ2-4; no firm D call. Germline V gene sequence: CDR1 SQVTM, CDR2 ANQGSEA. The V end lost 4 bases, the J end lost 0 bases, and 7 bases lay between the germline ends. This CDR3 comprises 13 residues. This CDR3 is CSVVTLAKNIQYF. The CDR3 nucleotides are TGCAGCGTTGTCACTTTAGCCAAAAACATTCAGTACTTC.

The chain uses TRBV7-9 and TRBJ2-5; D tentatively reads TRBD1 or TRBD2 (6 bases each). This CDR3 region has 13 residues. V was shortened by 5 bases and J by 5 bases, with 12 bases between the two germline ends. Germline V CDR1 and CDR2: SEHNR, FQNEAQ (reference sequence). CDR3 in DNA: TGTGCCAGCAGCCCAGGGGCGGGGGAGACCCAGTACTTC. Protein product: CASSPGAGETQYF.

The genes are TRBV18 and TRBJ2-7, with 11 bases identical to TRBD2. From germline, CDR1 is KGHSH and CDR2 LQKENI. With V trimmed by 6 bases and J by 7 bases, 11 bases remained unmatched. This CDR3 comprises 15 residues. For the CDR3, the DNA is TGTGCCAGCTCGCTGACTAGCGGGATGGTGGGAGAGCAGTACTTC. Its protein product is CASSLTSGMVGEQYF.

V is TRBV19 and J is TRBJ1-5, with 9 bases identical to TRBD1. CDR1 is LNHDA and CDR2 is SQIVND in the germline V gene (reference sequence). J gave up 5 bases and V 2 bases, and 7 bases lay outside the gene matches. CDR3 length: 16 residues. The CDR3 region has the DNA TGTGCCAGTAGTATAACGGGACAGGGATTCGATCAGCCCCAGCATTTT. Translating it yields CASSITGQGFDQPQHF.

The rearrangement joins TRBV28 to TRBJ2-7; D gene ambiguous. The CDR3 has 10 residues. CDR1 and CDR2 from the germline V gene are MDHEN and SYDVKM. V was cut by 11 bases and J by 1 base, with 6 bases left in between. The CDR3 nucleotides are TGTGCCGCAGGATCCTACGAGCAGTACTTC. Its protein is CAAGSYEQYF.

This rearrangement joins TRBV28 to TRBJ2-3; 11 bases align to TRBD2. V was clipped by 7 bases and J by 2 bases; unmatched bases: 5. Germline V gene data show CDR1 as MDHEN and CDR2 as SYDVKM. This CDR3 is built from 15 residues. The CDR3 sequence is CASILSGRATDTQYF. The CDR3 DNA follows: TGTGCCAGCATTCTTAGCGGGAGGGCCACAGATACGCAGTATTTT.

The chain has TRBV18 and TRBJ1-1, with TRBD1 matching 10 bases. Germline-derived CDR1 and CDR2 are KGHSH and LQKENI. The CDR3 consists of 13 residues. After removal of 5 bases from V and 5 bases from J, the junction contained 2 bases not matched to a gene. In DNA form, the CDR3 reads TGTGCCAGCTCAAGACAGGGGGCGACTGAAGCTTTCTTT. Translated: CASSRQGATEAFF. The full variable domain, in which reference TRBV18 and TRBJ1-1 provide the parts outside the CDR3, is NAGVMQNPRHLVRRRGQEARLRCSPMKGHSHVYWYRQLPEEGLKFMVYLQKENIIDESGMPKERFSAEFPKEGPSILRIQQVVRGDSAAYFCASSRQGATEAFFGQGTRLTVV.

The V gene is TRBV28, the J gene TRBJ1-3; D call uncertain. The V and J ends lost 5 bases and 5 bases respectively, with 10 bases between them. The CDR3 sequence is 13 residues long. The germline gives CDR1 MDHEN, CDR2 SYDVKM. CDR3 sequence reads: CASSGPFRNTIYF. CDR3 in DNA: TGTGCCAGCAGTGGGCCTTTCCGAAACACCATATATTTT.

The chain joins TRBV28 to TRBJ2-6, with D perhaps TRBD2 (5 bases). CDR1 is MDHEN, CDR2 SYDVKM, per germline. CDR3 length equals 15 residues. V dropped 4 bases and J dropped 0 bases, with 7 bases sitting between them. CDR3 nucleotide sequence: TGTGCCAGCAGTTGGAGGTTCTCTGGGGCCAACGTCCTGACTTTC. This translates into CASSWRFSGANVLTF.

The DNA for the CDR3 is TGTGCCAGCGGTGACAGGACTAACTATGGCTACACCTTC. Translation: CASGDRTNYGYTF. The V gene is TRBV7-9, the J gene TRBJ1-2, with D perhaps matching TRBD1 (6 bases). This CDR3 region has 13 residues. Trimming left V 8 bases short and J 0 bases short, with 10 bases between. Germline V gene lookup returns CDR1 SEHNR and CDR2 FQNEAQ (reference sequence).

The chain carries TRBV9 and TRBJ1-3; D gene ambiguous. Trimming removed 0 bases at V and 4 bases at J, with 8 bases between. Germline CDR1 SGDLS, CDR2 YYNGEE. This CDR3 comprises 14 residues. CDR3 DNA: TGTGCCAGCAGCGTAGGCGAGGGCGGAAACACCATATATTTT. Amino acids: CASSVGEGGNTIYF.

The chain employs TRBV2 and TRBJ2-7; TRBD2 matches at 8 bases. The CDR3 totals 13 residues. J was trimmed by 2 bases and V by 8 bases; bases with no gene match: 5. The germline CDR1 and CDR2 sequences are SNHLY and FYNNEI. CDR3 sequence reads: CASAGGPPYEQYF. CDR3 nucleotides: TGTGCCAGCGCGGGGGGCCCCCCCTACGAGCAGTACTTC.

V is TRBV18 and J is TRBJ2-3; D is uncertain. The germline CDR1 and CDR2 sequences are KGHSH and LQKENI. Trimming left V 2 bases short and J 5 bases short, with 2 bases between. CDR3 length equals 11 residues. CDR3 amino acids: CASSPKDTQYF. CDR3 nucleotides: TGTGCCAGCTCACCAAAAGATACGCAGTATTTT.

The rearrangement links TRBV2 to TRBJ2-7, with TRBD2 matching over 12 bases. Germline V gene sequence: CDR1 SNHLY, CDR2 FYNNEI. J gave up 2 bases and V 6 bases, and 11 bases lay outside the gene matches. The CDR3 length is 17 residues. The CDR3 sequence: CASRRGLAGSGTYEQYF. In DNA form, the CDR3 reads TGTGCCAGCAGAAGGGGACTAGCGGGTTCTGGGACCTACGAGCAGTACTTC. The full variable domain, in which reference TRBV2 and TRBJ2-7 provide the parts outside the CDR3, is EPEVTQTPSHQVTQMGQEVILRCVPISNHLYFYWYRQILGQKVEFLVSFYNNEISEKSEIFDDQFSVERPDGSNFTLKIRSTKLEDSAMYFCASRRGLAGSGTYEQYFGPGTRLTVT.

In regard to this clone: Different DNA sequences within this sample yield the same CDR3. The chain recombines TRBV5-6 with TRBJ2-7, with D possibly called TRBD1 or TRBD2 (5 bases each). Trimming pared 4 bases from V and 2 bases from J, leaving 10 bases between. Germline values: CDR1 SGHDT, CDR2 YYEEEE. The CDR3 is made up of 13 amino acids. As DNA, the CDR3 is TGTGCCAGCAGCCTCGGGACCACCTACGAGCAGTACTTC. As protein: CASSLGTTYEQYF.

This clone was detected a few times. The rearrangement joins TRBV27 to TRBJ1-2; 10 bases agree with TRBD1. With V trimmed by 5 bases and J by 7 bases, 10 bases remained unmatched. The length of the CDR3 is 15 residues. Germline lookup yields CDR1 MNHEY and CDR2 SMNVEV (reference sequence). For the CDR3, the DNA is TGTGCCAGCAGTCCCCTTGGGAGGGACAGGGGTGGCTACACCTTC. It encodes CASSPLGRDRGGYTF.

The rearrangement links TRBV6-5 to TRBJ2-7; D not certain. Germline V lookup: CDR1 MNHEY, CDR2 SVGAGI. Between the trimmed V and J ends, which lost 0 bases and 1 base, there was a span of 10 bases. The CDR3 loop spans 15 amino acids. Here the CDR3 reads CASSYSTGSSYEQYF. The CDR3 region has the DNA TGTGCCAGCAGTTACTCGACGGGCAGTTCCTACGAGCAGTACTTC.

This chain joins TRBV4-2 and TRBJ2-3; D remains ambiguous. Trimming took off 4 bases at V and 2 bases at J, with 16 bases between the two ends. CDR3 length: 16 residues. The germline V gene encodes CDR1 LGHNA and CDR2 YNFKEQ. The CDR3, as DNA: TGTGCCAGCAGCCTTAGACCGCCTCCCTTCACAGATACGCAGTATTTT. Translating gives CASSLRPPPFTDTQYF.